Given below is one T cell receptor (beta chain) in context. Its recognized antigen is unknown. Base qualities are not recorded, but no much larger clone differs from it by a single base. The sample belongs to a study of blood T cell repertoires in COVID-19 (dated by TCRdb to about 2020). Notes on the research overall: The collaborator samples originated in the United States, Italy and Spain and spanned the acute and convalescent phases of COVID-19. The material from the prospective study consisted of cDNA or gDNA derived from T cells, B-cell-depleted T cells, or PBMCs. The dataset comprised deeply sampled blood TCRbeta repertoires from subjects exposed to, actively infected with, or recovered from COVID-19. The repertoires were released in a freely available public database meant as a resource for research on the immune response to SARS-CoV-2. The samples were drawn from two sources: the first 160 participants of the ongoing ImmuneRACE study, and over 950 subjects contributed by 6 global collaborators. A de-identified subject ID, COVID-19 status, age in years and sex were almost always included in the sample metadata. HLA class I and class II types, where available, came from metadata supplied by the sample provider rather than from assay-based typing. Study-wide conclusions, independent of this receptor: How much clinical and demographic metadata was included differed by source and by participant, and the metadata was provided uncurated.

The collaborating institutions used their own protocols to collect whole blood in K2EDTA tubes. For TCRbeta analysis, collaborators shipped samples in one of three forms: frozen whole blood, isolated PBMCs, or DNA extracted from either of those sample types. TCRbeta CDR3 regions were amplified from genomic DNA using the immunoSEQ Assay, a bias-controlled multiplex PCR. On the study's bioinformatics: The number of nucleated cells in each sample was estimated by amplification of reference gene primers within the assay. To quantify the absolute abundance of each unique TCRbeta CDR3 rearrangement, sequence reads were collapsed and filtered. For each sample, productive Simpson clonality was calculated as the square root of Simpson's diversity index across productive rearrangements. In its TCRdb copy, this immuneACCESS table keeps in-frame sequences only and misses some clones. Where compared with another copy, unresolved V genes explain less than half of these, and the others have no known cause. D and trimming were read from the DNA, whereas the V and J calls and clone size are those reported in that table. Counted in this sample were about 100,000 clones; approximately 87% of them appeared once. The ten largest clones represent around 13% of the sample.

V is cut back by 4 bases and J by 2 bases, with 8 bases in the junction unmatched. The germline V gene (reference sequence) gives CDR1 as WNHNN and CDR2 as SYGVQD. Taken from cysteine to phenylalanine, the CDR3 has 16 residues. CDR3 DNA is the only sequence kept; it has 48 bases, read in frame from the first base. The chain uses TRBV10-1 and TRBJ2-1, with TRBD2 identical over 7 junction bases. The clonotype originates from a human donor in a cohort sampled during active COVID-19. Sequencing input: peripheral blood. The DNA is as follows: TGCGCCAGCAGTGGTGTAGGACTAGGGACCTACAATGAGCAGTTCTTC. It is translated as CASSGVGLGTYNEQFF.